A selection of T cell receptor beta chains follows, all from one sample in a study of vaccination effects on CD4 cells after COVID-19. These receptors' targets are unknown. Clones were sequenced by immunoSEQ multiplex PCR, and TCRdb holds only the in-frame ones, with some missing. Of 20,000 to 25,000 clones listed, approximately 70% are singletons. This specimen consisted of CD4+ T cells from PBMCs cultured with HCoV-NL63 spike peptides, obtained before COVID-19 vaccination. The receptors here all came from a human donor who received a COVID-19 vaccine. CDR3s include the opening cysteine and the closing phenylalanine or tryptophan. The order of the fields is CDR3 protein, CDR3 DNA, clone size, J gene, V gene, D gene. D genes are given only for firm matches. Expanded clones are given a class, and other clones once, few, many or no size at all.

cdr3_aa: CASSLSGDYEQYF; cdr3_nt: TGTGCCAGCAGCTTGAGCGGGGACTACGAGCAGTACTTC; clone_size: few; j_call: TRBJ2-7; v_call: TRBV11-2; d_call: TRBD2
cdr3_aa: CATSDPGLAGTGELFF; cdr3_nt: TGTGCCACCAGTGACCCGGGACTAGCGGGTACCGGGGAGCTGTTTTTT; clone_size: .; j_call: TRBJ2-2; v_call: TRBV24-1; d_call: TRBD2
cdr3_aa: CASSRAAEAFF; cdr3_nt: TGCGCCAGCAGCCGGGCAGCTGAAGCTTTCTTT; clone_size: .; j_call: TRBJ1-1; v_call: TRBV4-1; d_call: .
cdr3_aa: CASRRLVDEQFF; cdr3_nt: TGTGCAAGTCGCCGACTGGTCGATGAGCAGTTCTTC; clone_size: few; j_call: TRBJ2-1; v_call: TRBV12-2; d_call: .
cdr3_aa: CASSSVSYEQYF; cdr3_nt: TGTGCCAGCAGCTCAGTCTCCTACGAGCAGTACTTC; clone_size: .; j_call: TRBJ2-7; v_call: TRBV7-9; d_call: .
cdr3_aa: CASSLQSITTGLNSPLHF; cdr3_nt: TGTGCCAGCAGCCTCCAATCAATAACGACAGGTCTTAATTCACCCCTCCACTTT; clone_size: .; j_call: TRBJ1-6; v_call: TRBV5-4; d_call: .
cdr3_aa: CTGTELNEQFF; cdr3_nt: TGCACGGGGACAGAACTCAATGAGCAGTTCTTC; clone_size: .; j_call: TRBJ2-1; v_call: TRBV29-1; d_call: TRBD1
cdr3_aa: CASSFYGQSYTEAFF; cdr3_nt: TGTGCCAGCAGTTTTTACGGGCAGTCTTATACTGAAGCTTTCTTT; clone_size: few; j_call: TRBJ1-1; v_call: TRBV28; d_call: .
cdr3_aa: CASSIRQNQETQYF; cdr3_nt: TGTGCCAGTAGTATCCGGCAGAACCAAGAGACCCAGTACTTC; clone_size: .; j_call: TRBJ2-5; v_call: TRBV19; d_call: .
cdr3_aa: CASRGQEGAGNTIYF; cdr3_nt: TGTGCCAGCAGGGGACAGGAGGGAGCGGGAAACACCATATATTTT; clone_size: few; j_call: TRBJ1-3; v_call: TRBV6-6; d_call: TRBD1
cdr3_aa: CASSPRGYQETQYF; cdr3_nt: TGTGCCAGCAGTCCACGGGGGTACCAAGAGACCCAGTACTTC; clone_size: .; j_call: TRBJ2-5; v_call: TRBV6-5; d_call: .
cdr3_aa: CASSRDSGANVLTF; cdr3_nt: TGTGCCAGCAGCCGGGACTCTGGGGCCAACGTCCTGACTTTC; clone_size: few; j_call: TRBJ2-6; v_call: TRBV6-4; d_call: .
cdr3_aa: CAIQQAGTDTQYF; cdr3_nt: TGTGCCATCCAACAAGCGGGGACAGATACGCAGTATTTT; clone_size: few; j_call: TRBJ2-3; v_call: TRBV10-3; d_call: TRBD2